What follows are 31 T cell receptor beta chains derived from one specimen sequenced in a study of blood T cell repertoires in COVID-19. Clones were read by immunoSEQ multiplex PCR, and TCRdb kept only the in-frame ones, dropping some. Of nearly 90,000 clones listed, about 87% are singletons. The sequencing input was peripheral blood. The receptors were sampled from an elderly man with acute or convalescent COVID-19.

This rearrangement joins TRBV5-6 to TRBJ2-7; 13 bases are shared with TRBD2. The CDR3 has 16 amino acids. Germline V gene data show CDR1 as SGHDT and CDR2 as YYEEEE. Trimming removed 4 bases from V and 7 bases from J; junction bases left unmatched: 11. The CDR3, as DNA: TGTGCCAGCAGCGTGACCGGGACTAGCGGGATTGATGAGCAGTACTTC. It specifies CASSVTGTSGIDEQYF.

The V and J genes are TRBV14 and TRBJ1-1, with 7 bases identical to TRBD1. J was trimmed by 3 bases and V by 4 bases; bases with no gene match: 17. CDR3 size: 18 residues. Per the germline V gene, CDR1 is SGHDN and CDR2 is FVKESK. As DNA, the CDR3 is TGTGCCAGCAGCCGAAGACCGGGACAGAAATCTTCTTACACTGAAGCTTTCTTT. Protein: CASSRRPGQKSSYTEAFF.

V gene TRBV10-1 combines with J gene TRBJ1-1; the D gene is possibly TRBD1 (5 bases). This CDR3 contains 13 residues. V was shortened by 6 bases and J by 1 base, with 9 bases between the two germline ends. Germline-derived CDR1 and CDR2 are WNHNN and SYGVQD (reference sequence). CDR3 DNA: TGCGCCAGCAGGGACAACGGGAACACTGAAGCTTTCTTT. Translated, it gives CASRDNGNTEAFF.

The chain carries TRBV7-3 and TRBJ2-1, with 13 bases lining up with TRBD2. The germline V gene encodes CDR1 SGHTA and CDR2 FQGTGA. The CDR3 runs to 15 residues. V shed 2 bases, J shed 8 bases, and the junction held 3 bases outside the gene matches. CDR3 nucleotide sequence: TGTGCCAGCAGCTTAGGGGGACTAGCGGGATATGAGCAGTTCTTC. As protein: CASSLGGLAGYEQFF.

This chain joins TRBV28 and TRBJ2-7; D perhaps matches TRBD1 (5 bases). CDR3 length equals 13 residues. With 6 bases removed from V and 1 base from J, the gap between germline ends came to 10 bases. Germline V gene sequence: CDR1 MDHEN, CDR2 SYDVKM. This chain's CDR3 is CASRWGGSYEQYF. The CDR3 nucleotides read TGTGCCAGCAGGTGGGGCGGTTCCTACGAGCAGTACTTC.

The rearrangement uses TRBV5-1 and TRBJ2-3; D uncertain. Germline V lookup: CDR1 SGHRS, CDR2 YFSETQ. Between the trimmed V and J ends, which lost 4 bases and 0 bases, there was a span of 12 bases. This CDR3 contains 15 residues. The CDR3 is CASSTRGFSTDTQYF. CDR3 bases: TGCGCCAGCAGCACCCGTGGCTTTAGCACAGATACGCAGTATTTT.

The table lists this clone with a count of one. The chain uses TRBV25-1 and TRBJ1-2, with D hard to call. The ends were cut back, 3 bases at V and 1 base at J, with 12 bases in the middle. This CDR3 contains 15 residues. The germline gives CDR1 MGHDK, CDR2 SYGVNS. The CDR3 is CASSDRGGSNYGYTF. The CDR3 nucleotides are TGTGCCAGCAGTGATCGGGGTGGGAGTAACTATGGCTACACCTTC.

This chain joins TRBV12-3 or TRBV12-4 and TRBJ1-2; D might be TRBD1 (5 bases). This CDR3 region has 12 residues. Trimming took 3 bases from V and 10 from J, leaving 12 bases between them. The CDR3 bases are TGTGCCAGCAGTTTCGCCCAGGGTGTCTACACCTTC. The encoded protein is CASSFAQGVYTF.

The CDR3 protein is CASSLRAGTGAGETEKLFF. The DNA of the CDR3 is TGCGCCAGCAGCCTCCGAGCCGGGACAGGGGCCGGGGAGACTGAAAAACTGTTTTTT. V usage is TRBV4-1 and J usage is TRBJ1-4, with TRBD1 matching over 10 bases. Germline-derived CDR1 and CDR2 are MGHRA and YSYEKL. V was pared by 4 bases and J by 7 bases, with 18 bases of the junction left unmatched. CDR3 length: 19 residues.

The J gene is TRBJ1-2, the V gene TRBV7-2; 8 bases fit TRBD1. The length of the CDR3 is 16 residues. The germline gives CDR1 SGHTA, CDR2 FQGNSA. V dropped 4 bases and J dropped 3; count of bases not matched to a gene: 10. The CDR3 reads CASSSRAGGAHYGYTF. CDR3 bases: TGTGCCAGCAGCTCCAGAGCAGGGGGCGCACACTATGGCTACACCTTC.

The J gene is TRBJ2-6, the V gene TRBV5-5, with no clear D. Deletions cut 4 bases from V and 1 base from J, with 9 bases between. The V gene's germline CDR1 is SGHKS and CDR2 YYEKEE (reference sequence). This CDR3 comprises 15 residues. CDR3 sequence: CASSLKSSGANVLTF. The CDR3 DNA is TGTGCCAGCAGCCTAAAGAGTTCTGGGGCCAACGTCCTGACTTTC.

V is TRBV19 and J is TRBJ1-5; 7 nucleotides line up with TRBD1. In germline, CDR1 is LNHDA, CDR2 SQIVND (reference sequence). Germline trimming cut 5 bases from V and 2 bases from J; bases unmatched to any gene: 9. The CDR3 runs 16 residues. CDR3 amino acids: CASSAIQGLGNQPQHF. The CDR3 DNA sequence: TGTGCCAGTAGTGCGATACAGGGGCTGGGCAATCAGCCCCAGCATTTT.

The chain recombines TRBV6-5 with TRBJ1-1; D ambiguous. The CDR3 is made up of 15 amino acids. From germline, CDR1 is MNHEY and CDR2 SVGAGI. With 5 bases removed from V and 1 base from J, the gap between germline ends came to 14 bases. CDR3 in DNA: TGTGCCAGCAGTCAAAATGGAGATCCGAACACTGAAGCTTTCTTT. This translates into CASSQNGDPNTEAFF.

The genes are TRBV9 and TRBJ1-1, with D possibly being TRBD1 (6 bases). V lost 4 bases and J 2 bases, leaving 12 bases between the germline ends. Germline V gene sequence: CDR1 SGDLS, CDR2 YYNGEE. This CDR3 comprises 14 residues. In DNA form, the CDR3 reads TGTGCCAGCAGCCCGGGGGGGCCAAACACTGAAGCTTTCTTT. Protein product: CASSPGGPNTEAFF.

The rearrangement uses TRBV29-1 and TRBJ1-2; maybe TRBD1 (6 bases). The CDR3 sequence is 14 residues long. Germline values: CDR1 SQVTM, CDR2 ANQGSEA. V dropped 7 bases and J dropped 4 bases, with 19 bases sitting between them. The CDR3 sequence is CSATNVGQGYGYTF. As DNA, the CDR3 is TGCAGCGCTACGAATGTGGGACAAGGCTATGGCTACACCTTC. Looking up the rest from reference TRBV29-1 and TRBJ1-2 gives the full variable domain: SAVISQKPSRDICQRGTSLTIQCQVDSQVTMMFWYRQQPGQSLTLIATANQGSEATYESGFVIDKFPISRPNLTFSTLTVSNMSPEDSSIYLCSATNVGQGYGYTFGSGTRLTVV.

V and J are TRBV7-6 and TRBJ2-5; 11 bases line up with TRBD2. The length of the CDR3 is 16 residues. Unmatched junction bases numbered 6, after V lost 2 bases and J lost 4 bases. CDR1 is SGHVS and CDR2 is FNYEAQ in the germline V gene. DNA for the CDR3: TGTGCCAGCAGCTTACCAACTAGCGGGGGTTCAGAGACCCAGTACTTC. Translated: CASSLPTSGGSETQYF.

J is TRBJ1-2 and V is TRBV10-3, with D unclear. CDR1 and CDR2 (germline): ENHRY, SYGVKD. Trimming pared 3 bases from V and 5 bases from J, leaving 10 bases between. This CDR3 contains 13 residues. The CDR3: CAISETELYGYTF. The CDR3 bases are TGTGCCATCAGTGAAACGGAGCTATATGGCTACACCTTC.

The CDR3 sequence: CASSDTGYNQPQHF. The CDR3 coding sequence is TGTGCCAGTAGCGACACAGGTTACAATCAGCCCCAGCATTTT. J is TRBJ1-5 and V is TRBV19, with a weak D call TRBD1 (5 bases). CDR3 length equals 14 residues. The ends were cut back, 6 bases at V and 3 bases at J, with 12 bases in the middle. Germline-derived CDR1 and CDR2 are LNHDA and SQIVND (reference sequence).

The rearrangement links TRBV9 to TRBJ1-1; D is unresolved. The CDR3 is made up of 16 amino acids. Germline CDR1 reads SGDLS; CDR2 reads YYNGEE. Trimming left V 0 bases short and J 1 base short, with 13 bases between. CDR3 nucleotides: TGTGCCAGCAGCGTAGTTACTGGACGGGAGAACACTGAAGCTTTCTTT. Protein: CASSVVTGRENTEAFF. The whole variable domain, remainder taken from reference TRBV9 and TRBJ1-1, is DSGVTQTPKHLITATGQRVTLRCSPRSGDLSVYWYQQSLDQGLQFLIQYYNGEERAKGNILERFSAQQFPDLHSELNLSSLELGDSALYFCASSVVTGRENTEAFFGQGTRLTVV.

The chain links TRBV6-5 to TRBJ1-1; a possible D gene is TRBD1 (6 bases). This CDR3 comprises 12 residues. Germline V CDR1 and CDR2: MNHEY, SVGAGI. Trimming took off 8 bases at V and 1 base at J, with 8 bases between the two ends. CDR3 region: CASLQGNTEAFF. CDR3 DNA sequence: TGTGCCAGCTTACAGGGGAACACTGAAGCTTTCTTT.

The rearrangement links TRBV29-1 to TRBJ2-7; 10 bases fit TRBD1. Germline-derived CDR1 and CDR2 are SQVTM and ANQGSEA. The CDR3 consists of 12 residues. The trim removed 7 bases at V and 2 bases at J, leaving 2 bases unmatched. In DNA, the CDR3 is TGCAGCGGTGGACAGGGGGCCTACGAGCAGTACTTC. It specifies CSGGQGAYEQYF.

The J gene is TRBJ2-3, the V gene TRBV5-8, with 11 bases fitting TRBD1. Germline V CDR1 and CDR2: SGHTS, YDEGEE. V lost 5 bases and J lost 3; bases outside the gene matches: 5. The CDR3 spans 15 residues. The CDR3 protein is CASRDRGRGTDTQYF. The CDR3, as DNA: TGTGCCAGCAGGGACAGGGGGCGCGGGACAGATACGCAGTATTTT.

The chain links TRBV27 to TRBJ2-7; 9 bases are a match to TRBD1. V gave up 5 bases and J gave up 2 bases; unmatched junction bases: 13. Germline CDR1 is MNHEY and CDR2 is SMNVEV (reference sequence). This CDR3 region has 17 residues. CDR3 region: CASSRTPGQGIPYEQYF. In DNA form, the CDR3 reads TGTGCCAGCAGTCGCACCCCCGGACAGGGGATCCCCTACGAGCAGTACTTC.

This chain connects TRBV7-2 to TRBJ2-7; D gene ambiguous. The CDR3 spans 14 residues. Germline values: CDR1 SGHTA, CDR2 FQGNSA. V was cut by 1 base and J by 3 bases, with 10 bases left in between. The CDR3 bases are TGTGCCAGCAGCTTAGTTGGAGATCGCTACGAGCAGTACTTC. It encodes CASSLVGDRYEQYF.

This chain links TRBV3-1 (or the pseudogene TRBV3-2) with TRBJ2-7; 8 bases map to TRBD1. Germline V gene data show CDR1 as LGHDT and CDR2 as YNNKEL (reference sequence). The CDR3 sequence is 17 residues long. V lost 1 base to trimming and J lost 3 bases; unmatched junction nucleotides: 11. DNA of the CDR3: TGTGCCAGCAGCCAAGTCTCCAGCGGAACAGGGGGCTACGAGCAGTACTTC. It codes for CASSQVSSGTGGYEQYF.

The V and J genes are TRBV5-6 and TRBJ2-5, with a tentative D call TRBD1 (5 bases). CDR1 is SGHDT, CDR2 YYEEEE, per germline. Between the trimmed V and J ends, which lost 5 bases and 5 bases, there was a span of 13 bases. CDR3 length: 13 residues. In DNA form, the CDR3 reads TGTGCCAGCAGGGCAGGGCTCTGGGAGACCCAGTACTTC. It translates to CASRAGLWETQYF. The full variable domain, with the rest looked up from reference TRBV5-6 and TRBJ2-5, is DAGVTQSPTHLIKTRGQQVTLRCSPKSGHDTVSWYQQALGQGPQFIFQYYEEEERQRGNFPDRFSGHQFPNYSSELNVNALLLGDSALYLCASRAGLWETQYFGPGTRLLVL.

Concerning this clone itself: Different DNA sequences within this sample yield the same CDR3. The chain uses TRBV19 and TRBJ2-1; 9 bases are shared with TRBD2. V lost 1 base to trimming and J lost 7 bases; unmatched junction nucleotides: 5. Germline loops: CDR1 LNHDA, CDR2 SQIVND (reference sequence). The CDR3 runs to 15 residues. CDR3 bases: TGTGCCAGTAGTATAGGCGGGAGGGCCGGAAATGAGCAGTTCTTC. Translation: CASSIGGRAGNEQFF.

V gene TRBV6-5 combines with J gene TRBJ2-7; 9 bases line up with TRBD1. V shed 4 bases and J 5 bases; nucleotides not matched to a gene: 9. Germline lookup yields CDR1 MNHEY and CDR2 SVGAGI. The CDR3 totals 15 residues. DNA of the CDR3: TGTGCCAGCAGTTCACAGGGGGCCGGTCCGGACGAGCAGTACTTC. Translating it yields CASSSQGAGPDEQYF.

V gene TRBV2 combines with J gene TRBJ2-1; possible D gene TRBD2, 6 bases. Germline values: CDR1 SNHLY, CDR2 FYNNEI. This CDR3 is built from 16 residues. V dropped 2 bases and J dropped 0 bases, with 11 bases sitting between them. CDR3 sequence (DNA): TGTGCCAGCAGTGAATTTGGGGGAGGCTCCTACAATGAGCAGTTCTTC. Protein: CASSEFGGGSYNEQFF.

This clone occurred once. The chain uses TRBV15 and TRBJ1-3; TRBD1 agrees at 9 bases. The CDR3 has 14 residues. Unmatched junction bases numbered 1, after V lost 0 bases and J lost 7 bases. CDR1 and CDR2 (germline): LNHNV, YYDKDF (reference sequence). The CDR3 sequence is CATSREDRGNTIYF. The CDR3 nucleotides read TGTGCCACCAGCAGAGAGGACAGGGGCAACACCATATATTTT.

This rearrangement joins TRBV7-9 to TRBJ2-7, with 7 bases identical to TRBD1. The CDR3 sequence is 12 residues long. CDR1 and CDR2 from the germline V gene are SEHNR and FQNEAQ (reference sequence). V lost 1 base and J lost 7; bases outside the gene matches: 1. CDR3 region: CASSLVQGEQYF. The CDR3 DNA is TGTGCCAGCAGCTTAGTACAGGGGGAGCAGTACTTC.